This T cell receptor beta chain is drawn from a study of shared clonotypes between healthy human individuals. The wider study: Aged 18 to 49, the donors were two women and a few men. Per donor, CD8 memory used one plate, CD8 naive used two, CD4 memory used three and CD4 naive used three.

As concerns this clone: Its cognate antigen is unknown. This CDR3 is also generated by other DNA sequences in the sample.

Positively selected for CCR7, the CD45RO-negative cells used as naive CD8 cells excluded terminally differentiated effector memory CD45RA+ cells. The study's findings and limits: Naive subsets generally had larger estimated richness than memory subsets.

Assay used: immunoSEQ multiplex PCR; TCRdb lists only in-frame clones, some missing. The profile shows a few million clones, around 93% of them singletons. Trimming left V 4 bases short and J 3 bases short, with 11 bases between. CDR3 length: 13 residues. The germline CDR1 and CDR2 sequences are SGHDT and YYEEEE. Sequenced: naive CD8+ T cells from PBMCs. The chain uses TRBV5-6 and TRBJ2-7, with D possibly matching TRBD1 (5 bases). The sequence was collected from a man aged 18 to 29 in good health. Some clones in this sample may be carry-over from other donors' samples. Here the CDR3 reads CASSQGGVYEQYF. For the CDR3, the DNA is TGTGCCAGCAGCCAGGGTGGGGTCTACGAGCAGTACTTC.